This T cell receptor (beta chain) was profiled in a study of cytomegalovirus exposure and HLA in healthy donors. Concerning this clone itself: Its matching antigen is unknown.

This PCR relied on a set of 60 Vbeta primers and 13 Jbeta primers. Sequenced by immunoSEQ multiplex PCR; TCRdb stores in-frame clones only, minus some. The sample lists about 200,000 clones, 75% to 85% occurring once. V was pared by 3 bases and J by 6 bases, with 15 bases of the junction left unmatched. The CDR3 runs to 19 residues. General study points: A later analysis reported that several of the most significant clusters appeared to be linked to common viral pathogens, among them Epstein-Barr virus.

The chain uses TRBV23-1 and TRBJ1-5, with TRBD1 matching over 12 bases. TRBV23-1 has ORF status, its function being uncertain. The sequence came from a woman aged 50 to 60 in good health and CMV-seropositive. What was sequenced was PBMCs. CDR3 in DNA: TGCGCCAGCAGTCAGTACAGCACCGGCGGGACAGGGGGCTTTCAGCCCCAGCATTTT. Amino acids: CASSQYSTGGTGGFQPQHF.